This TCR beta chain was sequenced during a study of shared clonotypes between healthy human individuals. Looking at the study overall: Used for every donor were three CD4 naive, three CD4 memory, two CD8 naive and one CD8 memory plate.

V dropped 5 bases and J dropped 5; count of bases not matched to a gene: 10. Germline V CDR1 and CDR2: GTSNPN, SVGIG (reference sequence). The CDR3 sequence is 15 residues long. A CD45RA-negative memory subset and a CD45RA+ naive subset were separated from the CD4+ cells. Researchers ran the assay at a deep level. Replicate sorted-subset PCRs were loaded with 150 to 250 ng DNA, 25,000 to 30,000 T cell genomes. TCRdb keeps only in-frame clones here, not all; method: immunoSEQ multiplex PCR. The sample yields about 1 million clones, about 75% seen once. This receptor was identified in a man younger than 35 in good health. This sequence joins TRBV30 and TRBJ2-2; 8 bases map to TRBD2. Input material: memory CD4+ T cells sorted from blood. Specified subset: CD45RA-negative fraction. This chain's CDR3 is CAWVPGGLGTGELFF. The CDR3 DNA is TGTGCCTGGGTTCCGGGGGGGCTGGGAACCGGGGAGCTGTTTTTT.